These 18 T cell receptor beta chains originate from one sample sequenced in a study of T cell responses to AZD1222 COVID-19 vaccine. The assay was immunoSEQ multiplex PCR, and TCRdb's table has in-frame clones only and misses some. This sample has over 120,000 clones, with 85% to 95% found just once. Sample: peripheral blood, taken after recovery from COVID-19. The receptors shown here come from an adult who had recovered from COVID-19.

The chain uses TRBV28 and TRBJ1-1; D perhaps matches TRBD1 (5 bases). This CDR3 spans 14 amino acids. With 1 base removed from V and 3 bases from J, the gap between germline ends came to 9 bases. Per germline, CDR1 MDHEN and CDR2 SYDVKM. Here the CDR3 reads CASSLSVRDTEAFF. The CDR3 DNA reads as TGTGCCAGCAGTTTATCCGTCAGGGACACTGAAGCTTTCTTT.

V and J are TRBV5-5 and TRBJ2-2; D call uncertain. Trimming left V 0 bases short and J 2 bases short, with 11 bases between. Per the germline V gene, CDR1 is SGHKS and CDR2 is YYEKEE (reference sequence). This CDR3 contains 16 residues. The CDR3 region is CASSLVSLTNTGELFF. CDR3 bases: TGTGCCAGCAGCTTGGTTTCACTAACCAACACCGGGGAGCTGTTTTTT.

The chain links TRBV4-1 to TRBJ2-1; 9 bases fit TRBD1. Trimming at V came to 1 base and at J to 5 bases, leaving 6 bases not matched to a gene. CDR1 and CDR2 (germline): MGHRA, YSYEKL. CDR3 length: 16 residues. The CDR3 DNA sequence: TGCGCCAGCAGCCAAGCCGGGACAGGGATAAACAATGAGCAGTTCTTC. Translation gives CASSQAGTGINNEQFF.

CDR3 bases: TGCGCCAGCAGCCGGGGACAGGGGCTGGTATCTAATGAAAAACTGTTTTTT. Translated, it gives CASSRGQGLVSNEKLFF. The V and J genes are TRBV5-1 and TRBJ1-4; 10 nucleotides agree with TRBD1. The CDR3 is 17 amino acids. V lost 4 bases to trimming and J lost 3 bases; unmatched junction nucleotides: 9. Germline V CDR1 and CDR2: SGHRS, YFSETQ.

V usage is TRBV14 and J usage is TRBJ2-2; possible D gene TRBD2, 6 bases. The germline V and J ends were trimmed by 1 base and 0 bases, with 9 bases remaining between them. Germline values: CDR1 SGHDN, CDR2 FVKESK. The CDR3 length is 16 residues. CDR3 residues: CASSQVGGANTGELFF. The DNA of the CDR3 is TGTGCCAGCAGCCAAGTAGGAGGGGCGAACACCGGGGAGCTGTTTTTT.

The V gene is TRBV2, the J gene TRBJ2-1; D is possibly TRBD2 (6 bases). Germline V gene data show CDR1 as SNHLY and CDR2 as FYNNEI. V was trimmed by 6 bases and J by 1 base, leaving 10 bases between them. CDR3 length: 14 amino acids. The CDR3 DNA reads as TGTGCCAGCAGACGACTAGTTTCCTACAATGAGCAGTTCTTC. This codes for CASRRLVSYNEQFF.

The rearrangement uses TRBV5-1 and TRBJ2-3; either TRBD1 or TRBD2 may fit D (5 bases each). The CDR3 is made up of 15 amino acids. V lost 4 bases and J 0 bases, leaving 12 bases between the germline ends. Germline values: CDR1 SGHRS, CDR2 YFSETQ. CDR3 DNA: TGCGCCAGCAGCCCGGGGCTAGCCAGCACAGATACGCAGTATTTT. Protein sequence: CASSPGLASTDTQYF.

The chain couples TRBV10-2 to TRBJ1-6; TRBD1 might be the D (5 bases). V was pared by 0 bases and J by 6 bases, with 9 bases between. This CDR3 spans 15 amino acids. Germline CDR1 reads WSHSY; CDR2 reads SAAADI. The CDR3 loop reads CASSESQGSNSPLHF. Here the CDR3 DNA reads TGCGCCAGCAGTGAGTCTCAGGGATCTAATTCACCCCTCCACTTT.

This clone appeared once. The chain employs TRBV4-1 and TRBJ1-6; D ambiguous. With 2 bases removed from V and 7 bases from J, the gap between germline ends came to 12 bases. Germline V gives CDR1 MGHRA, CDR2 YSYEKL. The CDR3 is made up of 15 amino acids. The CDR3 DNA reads TGCGCCAGCAGCCAATTTGACGGCATGAATTCACCCCTCCACTTT. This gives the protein CASSQFDGMNSPLHF.

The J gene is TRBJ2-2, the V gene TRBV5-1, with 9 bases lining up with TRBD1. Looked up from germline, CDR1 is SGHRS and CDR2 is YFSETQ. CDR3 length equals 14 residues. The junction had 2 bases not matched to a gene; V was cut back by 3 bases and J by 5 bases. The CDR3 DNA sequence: TGCGCCAGCAGCTCGGACAGGGGTACCGGGGAGCTGTTTTTT. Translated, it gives CASSSDRGTGELFF.

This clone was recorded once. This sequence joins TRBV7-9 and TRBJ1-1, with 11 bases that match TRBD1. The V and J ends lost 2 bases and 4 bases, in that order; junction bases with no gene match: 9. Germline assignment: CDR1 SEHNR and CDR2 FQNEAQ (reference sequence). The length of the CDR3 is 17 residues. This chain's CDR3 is CASSLMPTGTGGTEAFF. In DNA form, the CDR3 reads TGTGCCAGCAGCTTAATGCCCACCGGGACAGGGGGCACTGAAGCTTTCTTT.

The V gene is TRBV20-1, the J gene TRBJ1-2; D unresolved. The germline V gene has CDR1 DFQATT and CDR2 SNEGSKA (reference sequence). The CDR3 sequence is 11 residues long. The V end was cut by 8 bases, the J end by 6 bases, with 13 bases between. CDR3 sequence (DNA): TGCAGTTTGGGCCAGGTGGATGGCTACACCTTC. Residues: CSLGQVDGYTF.

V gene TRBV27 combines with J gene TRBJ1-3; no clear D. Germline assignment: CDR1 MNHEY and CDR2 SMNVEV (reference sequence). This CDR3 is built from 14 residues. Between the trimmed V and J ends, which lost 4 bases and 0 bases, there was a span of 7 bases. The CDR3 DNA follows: TGTGCCAGCAGTTGGACCGTCTCTGGAAACACCATATATTTT. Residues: CASSWTVSGNTIYF.

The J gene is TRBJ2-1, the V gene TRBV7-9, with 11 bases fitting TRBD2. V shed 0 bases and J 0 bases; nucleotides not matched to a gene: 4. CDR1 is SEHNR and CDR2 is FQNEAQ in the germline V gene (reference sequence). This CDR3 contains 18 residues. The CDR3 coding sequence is TGTGCCAGCAGCTTAGCTAGCGGGAGGGCAAGCTCCTACAATGAGCAGTTCTTC. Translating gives CASSLASGRASSYNEQFF. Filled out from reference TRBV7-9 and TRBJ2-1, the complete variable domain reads DTGVSQNPRHKITKRGQNVTFRCDPISEHNRLYWYRQTLGQGPEFLTYFQNEAQLEKSRLLSDRFSAERPKGSFSTLEIQRTEQGDSAMYLCASSLASGRASSYNEQFFGPGTRLTVL.

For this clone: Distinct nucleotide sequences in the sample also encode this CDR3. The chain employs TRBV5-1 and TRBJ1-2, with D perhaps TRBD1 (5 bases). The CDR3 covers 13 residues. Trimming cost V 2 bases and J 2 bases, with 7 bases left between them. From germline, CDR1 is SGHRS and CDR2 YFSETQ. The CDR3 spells CASSLKGNYGYTF. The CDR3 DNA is TGCGCCAGCAGCTTAAAGGGGAACTATGGCTACACCTTC. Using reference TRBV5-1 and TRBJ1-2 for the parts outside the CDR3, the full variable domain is KAGVTQTPRYLIKTRGQQVTLSCSPISGHRSVSWYQQTPGQGLQFLFEYFSETQRNKGNFPGRFSGRQFSNSRSEMNVSTLELGDSALYLCASSLKGNYGYTFGSGTRLTVV.

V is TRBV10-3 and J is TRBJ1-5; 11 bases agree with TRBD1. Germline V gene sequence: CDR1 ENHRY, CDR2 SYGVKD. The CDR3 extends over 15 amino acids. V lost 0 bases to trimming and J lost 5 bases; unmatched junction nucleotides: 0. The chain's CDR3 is CAISESGQGDQPQHF. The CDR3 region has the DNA TGTGCCATCAGTGAGTCGGGACAGGGGGATCAGCCCCAGCATTTT.

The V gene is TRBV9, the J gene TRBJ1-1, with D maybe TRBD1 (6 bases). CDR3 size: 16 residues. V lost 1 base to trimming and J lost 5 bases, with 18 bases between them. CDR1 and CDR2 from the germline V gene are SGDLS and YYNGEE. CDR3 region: CASSVILSGEGTEAFF. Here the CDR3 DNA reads TGTGCCAGCAGCGTAATTCTCTCAGGGGAAGGGACTGAAGCTTTCTTT.

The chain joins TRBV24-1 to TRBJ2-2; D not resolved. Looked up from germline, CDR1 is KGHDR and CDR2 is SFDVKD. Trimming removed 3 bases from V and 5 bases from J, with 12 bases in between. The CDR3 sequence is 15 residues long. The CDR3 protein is CATSDMLGSTGELFF. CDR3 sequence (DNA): TGTGCCACCAGTGATATGCTCGGGTCGACCGGGGAGCTGTTTTTT.